The 6 T cell receptor beta chains below come from one sample, sequenced in a study of cytomegalovirus exposure and HLA in healthy donors. Use of 60 Vbeta and 13 Jbeta primers characterized the PCR. This table comes from immunoSEQ multiplex PCR, and its TCRdb copy is limited to in-frame clones, with some not included. The data contain 72,000 or so clones, around 82% of them singletons. Sequenced: PBMCs. The receptor set was obtained from a man between 18 and 35 years old in good health and CMV-seropositive.

This clone has just one count. The V call is TRBV6-5, the J call TRBJ2-7; 8 bases fit TRBD1. The CDR3 consists of 15 residues. With 3 bases clipped from V and 4 bases from J, the junction kept 8 bases outside the gene matches. CDR1 MNHEY and CDR2 SVGAGI come from the germline V gene. The CDR3 DNA is TGTGCCAGCAGTTATTTCGGACAGGGTTTATACGAGCAGTACTTC. This sequence encodes CASSYFGQGLYEQYF.

The V call is TRBV30, the J call TRBJ1-2; 9 bases agree with TRBD1. Germline CDR1 reads GTSNPN; CDR2 reads SVGIG (reference sequence). The junction had 7 bases not matched to a gene; V was cut back by 3 bases and J by 8 bases. This CDR3 spans 13 amino acids. CDR3 residues: CAWSPDRGVGYTF. The CDR3 nucleotides are TGTGCCTGGAGCCCCGACAGGGGGGTCGGCTACACCTTC.

The rearrangement links TRBV7-9 to TRBJ1-2; 8 nucleotides line up with TRBD1. Germline V CDR1 and CDR2: SEHNR, FQNEAQ (reference sequence). This CDR3 contains 15 residues. The junction had 7 bases not matched to a gene; V was cut back by 0 bases and J by 7 bases. CDR3 sequence: CASSLAGQGAIGYTF. CDR3 bases: TGTGCCAGCAGCTTAGCGGGTCAGGGGGCGATTGGCTACACCTTC.

The V and J genes are TRBV10-2 and TRBJ1-2; D call uncertain. CDR3 size: 14 residues. The V gene lost 2 bases and the J gene lost 0 bases, with 7 bases spanning the gap. Per the germline V gene, CDR1 is WSHSY and CDR2 is SAAADI. The CDR3 here is CASSEGQPNYGYTF. In DNA form, the CDR3 reads TGCGCCAGCAGTGAGGGGCAGCCTAACTATGGCTACACCTTC.

This clone was observed a handful of times. V is TRBV11-2 and J is TRBJ2-1, with no clear D. Germline V gene lookup returns CDR1 SGHAT and CDR2 FQNNGV. The CDR3 runs 15 residues. V lost 1 base and J 6 bases, leaving 13 bases between the germline ends. The CDR3 DNA sequence: TGTGCCAGCAGCTTAGTTGGCAGCGTTGGCAATGAGCAGTTCTTC. This translates into CASSLVGSVGNEQFF.

The rearrangement uses TRBV18 and TRBJ1-4, with D unresolved. The CDR3 is 15 amino acids. CDR1 is KGHSH and CDR2 is LQKENI in the germline V gene. The germline V and J ends were trimmed by 4 bases and 8 bases, with 17 bases remaining between them. CDR3 sequence reads: CASSLSHGEREKLFF. CDR3 DNA: TGTGCCAGCTCACTTTCACACGGGGAGAGGGAAAAACTGTTTTTT.